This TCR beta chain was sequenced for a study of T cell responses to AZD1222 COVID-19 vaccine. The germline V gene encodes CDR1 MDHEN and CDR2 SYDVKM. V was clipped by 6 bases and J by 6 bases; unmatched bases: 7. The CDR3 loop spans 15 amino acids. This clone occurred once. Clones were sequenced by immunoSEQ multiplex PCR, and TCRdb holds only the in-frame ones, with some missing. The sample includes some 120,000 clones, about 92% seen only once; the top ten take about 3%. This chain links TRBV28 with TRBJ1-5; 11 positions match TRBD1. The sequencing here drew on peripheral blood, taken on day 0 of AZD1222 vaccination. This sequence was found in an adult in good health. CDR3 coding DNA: TGTGCCAGCAGAATCGGGACAGGGGGTTTTCAGCCCCAGCATTTT. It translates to CASRIGTGGFQPQHF.